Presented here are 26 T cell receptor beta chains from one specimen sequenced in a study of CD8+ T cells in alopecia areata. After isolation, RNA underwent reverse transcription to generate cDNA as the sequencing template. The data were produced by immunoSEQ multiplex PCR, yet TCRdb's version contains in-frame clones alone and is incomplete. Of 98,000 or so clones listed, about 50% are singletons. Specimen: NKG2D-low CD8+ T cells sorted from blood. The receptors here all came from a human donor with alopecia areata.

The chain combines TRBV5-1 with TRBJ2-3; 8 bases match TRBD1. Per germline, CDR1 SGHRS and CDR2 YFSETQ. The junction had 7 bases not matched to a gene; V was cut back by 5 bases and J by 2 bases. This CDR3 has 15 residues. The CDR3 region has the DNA TGCGCCAGCAGGGATACAGGGGGTCACACAGATACGCAGTATTTT. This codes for CASRDTGGHTDTQYF.

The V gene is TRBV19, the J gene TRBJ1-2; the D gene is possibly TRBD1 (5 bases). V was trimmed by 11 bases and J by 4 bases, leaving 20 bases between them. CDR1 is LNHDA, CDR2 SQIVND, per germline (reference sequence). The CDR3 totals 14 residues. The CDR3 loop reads CAVTNQGRGYGYTF. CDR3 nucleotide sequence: TGTGCCGTCACAAACCAGGGTCGGGGCTATGGCTACACCTTC.

In nucleotides, the CDR3 is TGTGCCACCAGCAGTCCAAATACTTTCACCGGGGAGCTGTTTTTT. The encoded protein is CATSSPNTFTGELFF. V is TRBV15 and J is TRBJ2-2; D call uncertain. The CDR3 is 15 amino acids. The germline CDR1 and CDR2 sequences are LNHNV and YYDKDF (reference sequence). V shed 3 bases and J shed 4 bases, with 12 bases lying between them.

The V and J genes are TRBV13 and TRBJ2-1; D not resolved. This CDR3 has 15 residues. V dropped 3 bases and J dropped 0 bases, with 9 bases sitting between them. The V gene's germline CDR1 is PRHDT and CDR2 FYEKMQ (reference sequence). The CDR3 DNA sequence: TGTGCCAGCAGCTTCGGCGGTAGCTCCTACAATGAGCAGTTCTTC. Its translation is CASSFGGSSYNEQFF.

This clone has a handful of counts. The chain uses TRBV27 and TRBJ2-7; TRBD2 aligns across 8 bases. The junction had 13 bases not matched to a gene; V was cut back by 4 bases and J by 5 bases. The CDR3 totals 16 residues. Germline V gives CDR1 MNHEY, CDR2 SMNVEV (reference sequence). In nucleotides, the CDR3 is TGTGCCAGCAGTTATTTGGGAGCGGGAGTGTTGGACGAGCAGTACTTC. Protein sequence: CASSYLGAGVLDEQYF.

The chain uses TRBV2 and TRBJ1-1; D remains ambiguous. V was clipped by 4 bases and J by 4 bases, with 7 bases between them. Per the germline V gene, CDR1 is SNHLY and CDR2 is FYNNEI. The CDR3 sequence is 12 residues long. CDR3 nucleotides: TGTGCCAGCAGTGGGGCGGTCACTGAAGCTTTCTTT. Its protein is CASSGAVTEAFF.

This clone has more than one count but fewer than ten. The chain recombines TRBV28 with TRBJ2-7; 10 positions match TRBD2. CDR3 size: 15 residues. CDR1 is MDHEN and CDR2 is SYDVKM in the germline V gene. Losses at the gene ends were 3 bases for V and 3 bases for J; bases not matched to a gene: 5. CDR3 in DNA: TGTGCCAGCAGTTTGCAGCGGGAGGGAGACTACGAGCAGTACTTC. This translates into CASSLQREGDYEQYF.

The CDR3 is CASMSGASTDTQYF. The CDR3 nucleotides read TGTGCCAGCATGAGCGGTGCTAGCACAGATACGCAGTATTTT. The chain carries TRBV27 and TRBJ2-3, with a tentative D call TRBD2 (5 bases). V was trimmed by 7 bases and J by 0 bases, leaving 11 bases between them. Per the germline V gene, CDR1 is MNHEY and CDR2 is SMNVEV (reference sequence). The CDR3 has 14 amino acids.

CDR3 nucleotide sequence: TGTGCCAGCAGTTTCCCTCGGAGGGCGTACGAGCAGTACTTC. Amino acid sequence: CASSFPRRAYEQYF. This chain links TRBV27 with TRBJ2-7; the D gene is possibly TRBD2 (6 bases). The CDR3 covers 14 residues. Germline CDR1 reads MNHEY; CDR2 reads SMNVEV (reference sequence). V lost 3 bases and J 4 bases, leaving 13 bases between the germline ends.

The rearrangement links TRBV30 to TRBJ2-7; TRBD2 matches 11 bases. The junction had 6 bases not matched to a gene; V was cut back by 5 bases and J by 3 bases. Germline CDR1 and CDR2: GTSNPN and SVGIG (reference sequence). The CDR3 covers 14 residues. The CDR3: CAWDLAGGSYEQYF. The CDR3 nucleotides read TGTGCCTGGGATCTAGCGGGGGGAAGCTACGAGCAGTACTTC.

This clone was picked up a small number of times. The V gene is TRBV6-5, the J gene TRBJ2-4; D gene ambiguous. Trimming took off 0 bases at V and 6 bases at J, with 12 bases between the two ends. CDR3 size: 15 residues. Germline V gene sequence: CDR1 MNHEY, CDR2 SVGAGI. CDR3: CASSYSAASGNIQYF. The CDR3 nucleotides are TGTGCCAGCAGTTACTCGGCGGCCAGTGGAAACATTCAGTACTTC.

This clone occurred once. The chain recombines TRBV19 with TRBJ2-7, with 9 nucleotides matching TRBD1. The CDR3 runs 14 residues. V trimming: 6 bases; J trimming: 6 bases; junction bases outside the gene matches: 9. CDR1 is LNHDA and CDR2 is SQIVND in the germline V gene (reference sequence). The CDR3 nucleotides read TGTGCCAGTAGGACCGGGACAGGGATACGCGAGCAGTACTTC. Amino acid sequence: CASRTGTGIREQYF.

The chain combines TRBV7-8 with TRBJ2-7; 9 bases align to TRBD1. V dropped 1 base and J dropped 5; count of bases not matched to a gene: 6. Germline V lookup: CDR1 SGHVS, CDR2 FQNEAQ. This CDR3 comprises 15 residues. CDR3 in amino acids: CASSLGRTGVHEQYF. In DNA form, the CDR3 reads TGTGCCAGCAGCTTAGGCCGGACAGGGGTCCACGAGCAGTACTTC.

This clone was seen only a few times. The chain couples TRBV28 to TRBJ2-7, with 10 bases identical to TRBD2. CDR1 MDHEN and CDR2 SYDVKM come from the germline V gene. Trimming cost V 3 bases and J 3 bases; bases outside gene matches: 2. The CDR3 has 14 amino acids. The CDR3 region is CASSLGLASYEQYF. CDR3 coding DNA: TGTGCCAGCAGTTTGGGACTAGCGAGCTACGAGCAGTACTTC. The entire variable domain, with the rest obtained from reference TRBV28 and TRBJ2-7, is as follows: DVKVTQSSRYLVKRTGEKVFLECVQDMDHENMFWYRQDPGLGLRLIYFSYDVKMKEKGDIPEGYSVSREKKERFSLILESASTNQTSMYLCASSLGLASYEQYFGPGTRLTVT.

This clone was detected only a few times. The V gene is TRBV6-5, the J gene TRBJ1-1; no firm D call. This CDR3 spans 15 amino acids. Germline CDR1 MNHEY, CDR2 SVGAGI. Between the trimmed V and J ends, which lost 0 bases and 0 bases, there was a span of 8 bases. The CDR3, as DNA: TGTGCCAGCAGTTACTCGAGGGTTCTGAACACTGAAGCTTTCTTT. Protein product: CASSYSRVLNTEAFF.

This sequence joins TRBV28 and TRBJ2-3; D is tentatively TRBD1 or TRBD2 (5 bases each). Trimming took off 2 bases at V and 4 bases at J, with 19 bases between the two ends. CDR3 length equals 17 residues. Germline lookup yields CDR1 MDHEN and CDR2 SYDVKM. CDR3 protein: CASSLDASAVGADTQYF. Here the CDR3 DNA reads TGTGCCAGCAGTTTAGATGCTTCGGCAGTGGGGGCAGATACGCAGTATTTT.

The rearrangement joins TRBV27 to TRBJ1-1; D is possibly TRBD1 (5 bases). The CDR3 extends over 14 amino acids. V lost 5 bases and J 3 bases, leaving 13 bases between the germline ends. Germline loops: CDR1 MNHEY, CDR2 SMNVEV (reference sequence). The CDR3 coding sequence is TGTGCCAGCAGTCCCTTCTGGGGCCACACTGAAGCTTTCTTT. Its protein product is CASSPFWGHTEAFF.

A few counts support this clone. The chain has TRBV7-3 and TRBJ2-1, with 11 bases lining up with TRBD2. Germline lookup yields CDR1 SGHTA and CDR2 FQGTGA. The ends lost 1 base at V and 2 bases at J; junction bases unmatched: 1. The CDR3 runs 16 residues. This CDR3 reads CASSLRLAGPYNEQFF. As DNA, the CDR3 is TGTGCCAGCAGCTTAAGACTAGCGGGACCCTACAATGAGCAGTTCTTC.

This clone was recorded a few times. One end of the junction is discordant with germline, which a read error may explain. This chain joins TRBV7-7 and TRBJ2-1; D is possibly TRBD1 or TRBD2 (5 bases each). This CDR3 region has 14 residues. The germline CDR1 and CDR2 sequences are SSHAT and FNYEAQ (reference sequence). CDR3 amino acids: CASSPSRGPDEQFF. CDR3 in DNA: TGTGCTAGCAGCCCAAGCCGGGGACCCGATGAGCAGTTCTTC. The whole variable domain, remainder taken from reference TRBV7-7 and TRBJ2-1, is GAGVSQSPRYKVTKRGQDVTLRCDPISSHATLYWYQQALGQGPEFLTYFNYEAQPDKSGLPSDRFSAERPEGSISTLTIQRTEQRDSAMYRCASSPSRGPDEQFFGPGTRLTVL.

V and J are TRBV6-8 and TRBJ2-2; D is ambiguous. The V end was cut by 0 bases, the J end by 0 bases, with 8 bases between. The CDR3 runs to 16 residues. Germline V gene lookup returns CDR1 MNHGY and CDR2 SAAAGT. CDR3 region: CASSYSKNANTGELFF. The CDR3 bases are TGTGCCAGCAGTTACTCGAAAAACGCGAACACCGGGGAGCTGTTTTTT.

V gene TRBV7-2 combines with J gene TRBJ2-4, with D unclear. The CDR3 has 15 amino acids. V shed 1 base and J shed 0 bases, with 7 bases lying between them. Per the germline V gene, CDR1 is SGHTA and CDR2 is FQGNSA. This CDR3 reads CASSLEGLAKNIQYF. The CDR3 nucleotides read TGTGCCAGCAGCTTAGAAGGCCTAGCCAAAAACATTCAGTACTTC.

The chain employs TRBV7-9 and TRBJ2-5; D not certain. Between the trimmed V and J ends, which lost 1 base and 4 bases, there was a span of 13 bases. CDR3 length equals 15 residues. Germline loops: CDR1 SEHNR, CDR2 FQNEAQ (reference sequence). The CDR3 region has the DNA TGTGCCAGCAGCTTAGTTGCCCGAAACCGAGAGACCCAGTACTTC. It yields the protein CASSLVARNRETQYF.

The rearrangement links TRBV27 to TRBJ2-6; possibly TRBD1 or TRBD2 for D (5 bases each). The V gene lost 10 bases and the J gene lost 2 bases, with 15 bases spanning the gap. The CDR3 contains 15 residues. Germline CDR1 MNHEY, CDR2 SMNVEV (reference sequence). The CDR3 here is CATHQGRTGANVLTF. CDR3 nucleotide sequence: TGTGCCACTCATCAGGGACGGACTGGGGCCAACGTCCTGACTTTC.

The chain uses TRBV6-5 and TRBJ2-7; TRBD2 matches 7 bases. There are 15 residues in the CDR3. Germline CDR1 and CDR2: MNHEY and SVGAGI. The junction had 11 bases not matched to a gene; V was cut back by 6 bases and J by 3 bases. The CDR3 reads CASSPGGGPYYEQYF. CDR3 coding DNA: TGTGCCAGCAGCCCCGGGGGAGGGCCTTACTACGAGCAGTACTTC.

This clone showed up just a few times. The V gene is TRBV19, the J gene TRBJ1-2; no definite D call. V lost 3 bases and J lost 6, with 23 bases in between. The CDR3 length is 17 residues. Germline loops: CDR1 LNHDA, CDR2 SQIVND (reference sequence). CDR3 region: CASSIWPRDLRSDGYTF. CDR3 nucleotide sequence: TGTGCCAGTAGTATCTGGCCTAGGGATCTGAGGTCGGATGGCTACACCTTC.

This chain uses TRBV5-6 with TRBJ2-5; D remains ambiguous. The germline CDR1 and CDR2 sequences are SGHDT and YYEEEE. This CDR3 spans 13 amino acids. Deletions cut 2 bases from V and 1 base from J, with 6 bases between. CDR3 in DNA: TGTGCCAGCAGCTTCGGCAGCCAAGAGACCCAGTACTTC. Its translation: CASSFGSQETQYF.